These 18 T cell receptor beta chains were sequenced from one sample in a study of T cells in women clearing cervical HPV infection. The data were produced by immunoSEQ multiplex PCR, yet TCRdb's version contains in-frame clones alone and is incomplete. The listing records tens of thousands of clones. The sample taken for sequencing was blood buffy coat. These receptors all stem from a woman aged 18-70 years with a cervical HPV16 infection that either progressed to CIN3+ or cleared (not recorded which).

About this clone itself: The missing CDR3 end, 3 residues past where the read stops, is filled in from the germline J gene. The chain employs TRBV20-1 and TRBJ2-7; possibly TRBD1 for D (6 bases). Per germline, CDR1 DFQATT and CDR2 SNEGSKA (reference sequence). This CDR3 region has 14 residues. V shed 3 bases and J shed 2 bases, with 14 bases lying between them. The sequenced part of the CDR3 DNA is TGCAGTGCTAGCCCACAGGGCAGACCCTACGAG. Protein sequence: CSASPQGRPYE. The complete CDR3 reads CSASPQGRPYEQYF.

On this clone itself: The CDR3 end is not reached by the read, which stops 3 residues before it; the germline J gene fills it in. The rearrangement joins TRBV6-2 or TRBV6-3 to TRBJ1-2; D unclear. V was pared by 2 bases and J by 3 bases, with 13 bases between. The length of the CDR3 is 15 residues. The germline V gene encodes CDR1 MNHEY and CDR2 SVGEGT. CDR3 in amino acids: CASSYRGTKDYGYTF. The CDR3 bases that were read are TGTGCCAGCAGTTACCGGGGTACTAAGGACTATGGC.

Points on this clone: The read stops 3 residues short of the end of the CDR3; the missing end is completed from the germline J gene. This rearrangement joins TRBV20-1 to TRBJ2-7; D is possibly TRBD1 (5 bases). This CDR3 has 13 residues. With 6 bases removed from V and 5 bases from J, the gap between germline ends came to 17 bases. The germline V gene encodes CDR1 DFQATT and CDR2 SNEGSKA (reference sequence). CDR3 loop: CSAPDRYLNEQYF. CDR3 DNA (partial): TGCAGTGCGCCCGACAGATATCTAAACGAG.

About this clone: The read terminates 3 residues before the CDR3 end, so the remaining end is supplied by the germline J gene. The gene calls are TRBV11-2 and TRBJ2-5; 7 bases fit TRBD1. The CDR3 has 14 amino acids. J gave up 5 bases and V 6 bases, and 9 bases lay outside the gene matches. Looked up from germline, CDR1 is SGHAT and CDR2 is FQNNGV. CDR3 bases read: TGTGCCAGCAGACCAATAAGGGGGCGGGAGACC. Encoded protein: CASRPIRGRET. In full, the CDR3 reads CASRPIRGRETQYF.

As for this clone: The CDR3 is cut off 3 residues early in the read; its end comes from the germline J gene. The chain links TRBV11-2 to TRBJ1-1; D gene ambiguous. The CDR3 consists of 13 residues. CDR1 is SGHAT and CDR2 is FQNNGV in the germline V gene. The part of the CDR3 DNA that was read is TGTGCCAGCAGCTTAATTGAATGGGCCGAA. Residues: CASSLIEWAE. The whole CDR3 is CASSLIEWAEAFF.

For this clone: From the germline J gene comes the end of the CDR3, since the read stops 3 residues before it. The chain carries TRBV5-1 and TRBJ2-3; D is possibly TRBD1 (5 bases). The ends were cut back, 0 bases at V and 2 bases at J, with 13 bases in the middle. Germline V lookup: CDR1 SGHRS, CDR2 YFSETQ. The CDR3 has 16 amino acids. The CDR3 DNA, read in part, is TGCGCCAGCAGCTTGGTCAGGGTTATCTTCACAGATACG. This translates into CASSLVRVIFTDT. The entire CDR3 sequence reads CASSLVRVIFTDTQYF.

Worth noting for this clone: The CDR3 goes on 3 residues after the read ends, and that part is filled in from the germline J gene. This chain uses TRBV30 with TRBJ1-2; 8 positions match TRBD1. V was pared by 0 bases and J by 5 bases, with 5 bases of the junction left unmatched. This CDR3 is built from 14 residues. The germline V gene has CDR1 GTSNPN and CDR2 SVGIG (reference sequence). This CDR3 is CAWSVQGVSYGYTF. The CDR3 DNA, read in part, is TGTGCCTGGAGTGTACAGGGGGTCTCGTATGGC. Together with reference TRBV30 and TRBJ1-2, the CDR3 gives the full variable domain: SQTIHQWPATLVQPVGSPLSLECTVEGTSNPNLYWYRQAAGRGLQLLFYSVGIGQISSEVPQNLSASRPQDRQFILSSKKLLLSDSGFYLCAWSVQGVSYGYTFGSGTRLTVV.

Points on this clone: Read coverage stops 3 residues before the CDR3 terminus; the germline J gene supplies the remainder. The chain employs TRBV20-1 and TRBJ1-6; 8 positions agree with TRBD1. From germline, CDR1 is DFQATT and CDR2 SNEGSKA (reference sequence). The CDR3 has 14 amino acids. The V gene end was trimmed by 4 bases and the J gene end by 12 bases; junction bases not matched to a gene: 11. CDR3 protein: CSAKQGATGVPLHF. The CDR3 bases that were read are TGCAGTGCTAAGCAGGGGGCTACTGGTGTACCC.

On this clone: The read comes to an end 3 residues before the CDR3 does, leaving the germline J gene to fill in the end. The chain joins TRBV5-4 to TRBJ2-1; 12 bases are shared with TRBD2. This CDR3 has 16 amino acids. J was trimmed by 7 bases and V by 2 bases; bases with no gene match: 7. In germline, CDR1 is SGHNT, CDR2 YYREEE (reference sequence). The CDR3 protein is CASSLSGLAGNNEQFF. The sequenced part of the CDR3 DNA is TGTGCCAGCAGCTTATCCGGACTAGCGGGAAATAATGAG.

With respect to this clone: The DNA ends 3 residues before the CDR3 does, and the rest of the CDR3 is filled in from the germline J gene. The chain is built from TRBV7-9 and TRBJ2-7; D call uncertain. The CDR3 has 14 amino acids. Germline-derived CDR1 and CDR2 are SEHNR and FQNEAQ (reference sequence). The V and J ends lost 2 bases and 3 bases respectively, with 11 bases between them. The CDR3 DNA, read in part, is TGTGCCAGCAGCTTACCAGGAAACAACTACGAG. Translated: CASSLPGNNYE. The complete CDR3 sequence is CASSLPGNNYEQYF.

Comments on this clone: The sequenced fragment ends 3 residues before the CDR3 boundary, so the rest is inferred from the germline J gene. The rearrangement joins TRBV5-6 to TRBJ2-2; unclear D gene. CDR3 length equals 14 residues. Looked up from germline, CDR1 is SGHDT and CDR2 is YYEEEE. Trimming cost V 0 bases and J 3 bases, with 6 bases left between them. This CDR3 reads CASSLAQYTGELFF. Incomplete CDR3 DNA: TGTGCCAGCAGCTTGGCACAGTACACCGGGGAG.

With regard to this clone: The read finishes 3 residues shy of the CDR3 end, and the germline J gene is used to complete it. This chain links TRBV7-2 with TRBJ1-1; no firm D call. The CDR3 consists of 13 residues. Trimming pared 3 bases from V and 5 bases from J, leaving 10 bases between. CDR1 and CDR2 (germline): SGHTA, FQGNSA. CDR3 sequence: CASSFEGWTEAFF. CDR3 bases read: TGTGCCAGCAGCTTTGAGGGCTGGACTGAA.

Note on this clone: The read terminates 3 residues before the CDR3 end, so the remaining end is supplied by the germline J gene. The gene calls are TRBV9 and TRBJ1-5; D might be TRBD1 (5 bases). The V gene's germline CDR1 is SGDLS and CDR2 YYNGEE. This CDR3 spans 15 amino acids. V lost 0 bases to trimming and J lost 4 bases, with 11 bases between them. The CDR3 is CASSVGGGGNQPQHF. The covered CDR3 bases are TGTGCCAGCAGCGTAGGCGGGGGGGGAAATCAGCCC.

As concerns this clone: The CDR3 goes on 3 residues after the read ends, and that part is filled in from the germline J gene. The chain carries TRBV6-2 or TRBV6-3 and TRBJ1-5, with 8 nucleotides matching TRBD1. The CDR3 contains 14 residues. The J segment lost 3 bases and the V segment lost 6 bases, leaving 4 bases of the junction unmatched. Germline-derived CDR1 and CDR2 are MNHEY and SVGEGT. Partial CDR3 DNA: TGTGCCAGCAGATGGGGACAGGCCAATCAGCCC. It is translated as CASRWGQANQP. The CDR3, in full, reads CASRWGQANQPQHF.

To note about this clone: Read coverage stops 3 residues before the CDR3 terminus; the germline J gene supplies the remainder. The rearrangement joins TRBV4-1 to TRBJ2-7, with D possibly being TRBD2 (6 bases). Trimming cost V 1 base and J 4 bases, with 14 bases left between them. This CDR3 has 15 amino acids. Germline assignment: CDR1 MGHRA and CDR2 YSYEKL. The CDR3 bases that were read are TGCGCCAGCAGCCAAGGAGCGGCTGCGGGGTACGAG. Protein product: CASSQGAAAGYE. The CDR3 reads in full as CASSQGAAAGYEQYF.

On this clone: The observed sequence ends 3 residues before the CDR3 terminus, with the missing tail filled in from the germline J gene. The chain has TRBV7-8 and TRBJ1-1; 7 nucleotides align to TRBD1. This CDR3 is 17 amino acids long. V was clipped by 1 base and J by 1 base; unmatched bases: 9. Per germline, CDR1 SGHVS and CDR2 FQNEAQ. The CDR3 region is CASSLVGDRVKNTEAFF. CDR3 DNA (partial): TGTGCCAGCAGCTTAGTAGGTGACAGGGTTAAGAACACTGAA.

Worth noting for this clone: Coverage ceases 3 residues before the CDR3 finishes, and the germline J gene fills in the end. J is TRBJ1-6 and V is TRBV28; D unresolved. The V gene's germline CDR1 is MDHEN and CDR2 SYDVKM. V lost 8 bases, J lost 6 bases, and 14 bases lay in between. The CDR3 has 14 residues. Incomplete CDR3 DNA: TGTGCCAGCGGCCTAGGCGGAATTAATTCACCC. Its translation is CASGLGGINSP. The CDR3 as a whole reads CASGLGGINSPLHF.

Comments on this clone: The DNA ends 3 residues before the CDR3 does, and the rest of the CDR3 is filled in from the germline J gene. V and J are TRBV7-2 and TRBJ2-1; 7 positions agree with TRBD1. Per the germline V gene, CDR1 is SGHTA and CDR2 is FQGNSA. The CDR3 has 14 amino acids. V dropped 5 bases and J dropped 4; count of bases not matched to a gene: 5. The DNA read from the CDR3 is TGTGCCAGCAGCCTGGGACAGATTTACAATGAG. This encodes CASSLGQIYNE. The CDR3 in full is CASSLGQIYNEQFF.